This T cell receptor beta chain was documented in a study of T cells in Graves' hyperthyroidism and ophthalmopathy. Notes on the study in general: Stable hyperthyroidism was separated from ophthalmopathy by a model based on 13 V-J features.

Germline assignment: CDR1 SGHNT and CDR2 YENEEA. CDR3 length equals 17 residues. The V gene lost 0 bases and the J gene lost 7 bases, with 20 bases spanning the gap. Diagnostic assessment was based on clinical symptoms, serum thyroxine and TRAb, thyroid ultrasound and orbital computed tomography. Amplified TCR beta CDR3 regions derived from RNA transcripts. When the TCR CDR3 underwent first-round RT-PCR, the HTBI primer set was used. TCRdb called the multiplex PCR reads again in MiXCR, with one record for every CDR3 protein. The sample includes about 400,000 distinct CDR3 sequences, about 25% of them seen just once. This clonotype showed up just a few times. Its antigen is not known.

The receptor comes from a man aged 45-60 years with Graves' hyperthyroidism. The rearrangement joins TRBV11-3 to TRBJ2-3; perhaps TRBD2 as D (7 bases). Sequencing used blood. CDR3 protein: CASSLEGAGALTNTQYF. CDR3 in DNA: TGTGCCAGCAGCTTAGAGGGGGCGGGAGCGCTCACGAATACGCAGTATTTT.